The sequence of this TCR beta chain was determined in a study of blood T cell repertoires in COVID-19. The method was immunoSEQ multiplex PCR; TCRdb's version includes in-frame clones alone and lacks a portion of them. The table includes roughly 250,000 clones, 70% to 90% detected once. V lost 2 bases and J lost 2, with 10 bases in between. Germline V gene lookup returns CDR1 SGHRS and CDR2 YFSETQ. This CDR3 region has 14 residues. The sequence came from a woman aged 25 to 39 with COVID-19, enrolled during active disease. Sequencing used peripheral blood. The chain joins TRBV5-1 to TRBJ2-5; D might be TRBD1 (6 bases). The DNA for the CDR3 is TGCGCCAGCAGCTTCGGACAGATACAAGAGACCCAGTACTTC. Its translation: CASSFGQIQETQYF. Supplemented by reference TRBV5-1 and TRBJ2-5, the full variable domain reads KAGVTQTPRYLIKTRGQQVTLSCSPISGHRSVSWYQQTPGQGLQFLFEYFSETQRNKGNFPGRFSGRQFSNSRSEMNVSTLELGDSALYLCASSFGQIQETQYFGPGTRLLVL.